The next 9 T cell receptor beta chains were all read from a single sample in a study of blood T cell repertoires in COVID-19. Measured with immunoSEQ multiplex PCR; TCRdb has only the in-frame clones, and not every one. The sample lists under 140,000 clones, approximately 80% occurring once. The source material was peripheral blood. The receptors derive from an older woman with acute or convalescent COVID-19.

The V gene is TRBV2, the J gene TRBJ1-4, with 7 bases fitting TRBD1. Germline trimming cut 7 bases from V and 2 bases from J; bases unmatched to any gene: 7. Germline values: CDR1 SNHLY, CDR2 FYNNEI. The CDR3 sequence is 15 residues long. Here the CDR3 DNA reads TGTGCCAGCATCCCCGGGACAGCTACTAATGAAAAACTGTTTTTT. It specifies CASIPGTATNEKLFF.

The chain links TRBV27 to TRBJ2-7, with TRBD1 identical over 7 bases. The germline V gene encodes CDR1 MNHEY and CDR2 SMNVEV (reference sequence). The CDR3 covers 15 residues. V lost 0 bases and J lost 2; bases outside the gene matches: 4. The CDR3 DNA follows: TGTGCCAGCAGTTTATCGCCCAGGGGGACCTACGAGCAGTACTTC. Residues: CASSLSPRGTYEQYF.

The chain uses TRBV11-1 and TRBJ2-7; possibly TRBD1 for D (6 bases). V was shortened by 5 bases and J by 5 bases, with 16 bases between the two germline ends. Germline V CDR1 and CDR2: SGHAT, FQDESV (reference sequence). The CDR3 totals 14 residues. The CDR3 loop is CASSTWDTGDEQYF. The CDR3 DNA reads TGTGCCAGCAGCACGTGGGACACCGGAGACGAGCAGTACTTC.

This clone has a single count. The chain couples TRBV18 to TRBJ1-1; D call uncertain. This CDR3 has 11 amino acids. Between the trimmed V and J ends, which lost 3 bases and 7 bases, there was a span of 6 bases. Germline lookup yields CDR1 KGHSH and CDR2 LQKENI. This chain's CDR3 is CASSPAVEAFF. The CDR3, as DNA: TGTGCCAGCTCACCGGCCGTTGAAGCTTTCTTT. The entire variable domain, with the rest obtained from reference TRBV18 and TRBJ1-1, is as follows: NAGVMQNPRHLVRRRGQEARLRCSPMKGHSHVYWYRQLPEEGLKFMVYLQKENIIDESGMPKERFSAEFPKEGPSILRIQQVVRGDSAAYFCASSPAVEAFFGQGTRLTVV.

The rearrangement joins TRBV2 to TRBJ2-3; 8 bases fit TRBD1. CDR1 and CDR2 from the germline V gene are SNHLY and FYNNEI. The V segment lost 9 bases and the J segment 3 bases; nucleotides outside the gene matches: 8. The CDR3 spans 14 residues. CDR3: CASQTGGGTDTQYF. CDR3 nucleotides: TGTGCCAGTCAAACAGGGGGAGGAACAGATACGCAGTATTTT.

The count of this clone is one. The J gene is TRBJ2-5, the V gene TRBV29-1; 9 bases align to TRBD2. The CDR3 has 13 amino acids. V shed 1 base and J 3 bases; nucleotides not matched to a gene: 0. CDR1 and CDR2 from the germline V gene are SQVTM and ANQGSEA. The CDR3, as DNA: TGCAGCGTTGAAGCTAGCGGGGAAGAGACCCAGTACTTC. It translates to CSVEASGEETQYF.

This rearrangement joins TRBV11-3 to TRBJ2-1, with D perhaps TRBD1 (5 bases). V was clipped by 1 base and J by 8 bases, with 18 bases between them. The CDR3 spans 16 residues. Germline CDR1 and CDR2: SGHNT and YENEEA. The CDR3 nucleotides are TGTGCCAGCAGCTTAGGTCTAGGTGGAAGGGGTGATGAGCAGTTCTTC. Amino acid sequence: CASSLGLGGRGDEQFF.

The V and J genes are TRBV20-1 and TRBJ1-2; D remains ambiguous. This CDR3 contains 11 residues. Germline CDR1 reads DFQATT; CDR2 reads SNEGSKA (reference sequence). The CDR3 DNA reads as TGCACCGCGGGTGGAAACTATGGCTACACCTTC. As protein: CTAGGNYGYTF.

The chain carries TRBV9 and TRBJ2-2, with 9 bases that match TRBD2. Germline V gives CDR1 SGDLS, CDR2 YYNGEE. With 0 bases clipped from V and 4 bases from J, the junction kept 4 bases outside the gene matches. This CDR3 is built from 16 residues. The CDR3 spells CASSVVAGGVTGELFF. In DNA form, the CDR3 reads TGTGCCAGCAGCGTAGTTGCGGGGGGGGTCACCGGGGAGCTGTTTTTT.